One T cell receptor beta chain is described in this entry. Repertoires were generated with immunoSEQ multiplex PCR, while TCRdb's copy carries only in-frame clones and drops some. The sample has fewer than 2.5 million clones; 80% to 95% are singletons. The data derive from a study of shared clonotypes between healthy human individuals. Germline CDR1 SEHNR, CDR2 FQNEAQ (reference sequence). The CDR3 totals 15 residues. Unmatched junction bases numbered 6, after V lost 4 bases and J lost 7 bases. Nashville, Tennessee was home to all donors, each a Caucasian adult. Memory CD4+ cells were the fraction left after CD45RA+ naive selection.

This TCR came from a man between 18 and 35 years old in good health. Some clones in this sample may be carry-over from other donors' samples. Sequenced input: naive CD4+ T cells from PBMCs. Subset: CD45RA+ positively selected. V and J are TRBV7-9 and TRBJ2-1; 11 bases fit TRBD2. CDR3: CASSSASGRPNEQFF. In DNA, the CDR3 is TGTGCCAGCAGCTCGGCTAGCGGGAGGCCTAATGAGCAGTTCTTC.